The clone carrying this T cell receptor (beta chain) showed up many times. Its cognate antigen is unknown. Germline V lookup: CDR1 SGDLS, CDR2 YYNGEE. CDR3 length: 14 amino acids. Germline trimming cut 3 bases from V and 6 bases from J; bases unmatched to any gene: 6. This sample stems from a study of neurological immune-mediated disorders. Study outcomes and limitations: No CDR3 amino acid sequences were shared by expanded clones across subjects, suggesting private repertoires in all groups.

TCRdb independently ran MiXCR on the 5' RACE reads; one entry per CDR3 protein. The data show over 55,000 distinct CDR3 sequences, 9.5% to 12% seen once. Sample time point: longitudinal time-point 1 (baseline). The unsorted libraries had their origin in 2 million PBMCs stored at -80 C. Sample: PBMCs. The clonotype comes from a male donor with HTLV-1-associated myelopathy (HAM/TSP). The chain combines TRBV9 with TRBJ2-5, with TRBD2 matching 9 bases. The CDR3 region is CASSAGGGAKTQYF. The CDR3 DNA reads TGTGCCAGCAGCGCCGGCGGGGGGGCGAAGACCCAGTACTTC.